These 18 T cell receptor beta chains were all obtained from the same sample, sequenced in a study of cytotoxic CD8 clonotypes in ibrutinib-treated CLL. Measured with immunoSEQ multiplex PCR; TCRdb has only the in-frame clones, and not every one. The sample shows some 120,000 clones, around 84% of them seen only once. The sample was PBMCs, taken after 24 months of ibrutinib treatment. The receptors originated from a human donor with chronic lymphocytic leukemia.

This clone was observed at least ten times. The chain is built from TRBV13 and TRBJ2-3, with TRBD1 matching 7 bases. Unmatched junction bases numbered 13, after V lost 4 bases and J lost 6 bases. This CDR3 has 16 residues. Per the germline V gene, CDR1 is PRHDT and CDR2 is FYEKMQ (reference sequence). DNA of the CDR3: TGTGCCAGCAGCTCGACAGGGAGAAACGTTTGGGATACGCAGTATTTT. This gives the protein CASSSTGRNVWDTQYF. The variable domain in full, with the rest retrieved from reference TRBV13 and TRBJ2-3, is AAGVIQSPRHLIKEKRETATLKCYPIPRHDTVYWYQQGPGQDPQFLISFYEKMQSDKGSIPDRFSAQQFSDYHSELNMSSLELGDSALYFCASSSTGRNVWDTQYFGPGTRLTVL.

The chain is built from TRBV5-4 and TRBJ2-5; 9 bases align to TRBD2. J gave up 5 bases and V 4 bases, and 6 bases lay outside the gene matches. CDR1 is SGHNT and CDR2 is YYREEE in the germline V gene (reference sequence). The CDR3 is 14 residues long. The CDR3 DNA reads TGTGCCAGCAGCCCGGGACTAGCTATGGAGACCCAGTACTTC. It specifies CASSPGLAMETQYF.

The V and J genes are TRBV19 and TRBJ1-5; the D gene is possibly TRBD1 (5 bases). With 10 bases removed from V and 6 bases from J, the gap between germline ends came to 16 bases. CDR1 and CDR2 from the germline V gene are LNHDA and SQIVND (reference sequence). The CDR3 is 13 residues long. The CDR3 is CANQGRCSQPQHF. CDR3 DNA sequence: TGTGCCAACCAGGGTAGATGCAGTCAGCCCCAGCATTTT.

This rearrangement joins TRBV6-5 to TRBJ1-2, with D perhaps matching TRBD1 (5 bases). Germline V lookup: CDR1 MNHEY, CDR2 SVGAGI. V lost 6 bases to trimming and J lost 8 bases, with 19 bases between them. This CDR3 spans 14 amino acids. CDR3 sequence (DNA): TGTGCCAGCAGCCGATCCGAGGGGTTTATAGGCTACACCTTC. This gives the protein CASSRSEGFIGYTF.

About this clone: One end of the junction is discordant with germline, which a read error may explain. The sample has other DNA sequences that encode this CDR3 too. The chain couples TRBV4-3 to TRBJ2-7; 8 bases line up with TRBD2. Germline CDR1 reads LGHNA; CDR2 reads YSLEER. The CDR3 runs to 17 residues. CDR3 amino acids: CASSQGLGASGLYEQYF. CDR3 nucleotides: TGCGCCAGTAGCCAAGGCCTCGGGGCTAGCGGGCTCTACGAGCAGTACTTC.

This clone was found once. The chain recombines TRBV7-2 with TRBJ2-7; TRBD2 aligns across 7 bases. This CDR3 has 14 amino acids. V lost 6 bases to trimming and J lost 6 bases; unmatched junction nucleotides: 11. From germline, CDR1 is SGHTA and CDR2 FQGNSA. The CDR3 DNA sequence: TGTGCCAGCAGGGCGGGAGCAGGCCTGGGCGAGCAGTACTTC. Translation: CASRAGAGLGEQYF.

This sequence joins TRBV7-9 and TRBJ2-7; 9 bases match TRBD2. CDR3 length: 14 residues. J lost 6 bases, V lost 5 bases, and 8 bases had no gene match. The germline gives CDR1 SEHNR, CDR2 FQNEAQ (reference sequence). Here the CDR3 reads CASSPPGLAPEQYF. CDR3 coding DNA: TGTGCCAGCAGCCCACCGGGACTAGCACCCGAGCAGTACTTC.

The chain employs TRBV7-2 and TRBJ1-2, with TRBD1 matching over 8 bases. This CDR3 comprises 14 residues. V dropped 4 bases and J dropped 5; count of bases not matched to a gene: 6. CDR1 is SGHTA and CDR2 is FQGNSA in the germline V gene. The CDR3 spells CASSSGTGDYGYTF. CDR3 coding DNA: TGTGCCAGCAGCTCCGGGACAGGCGATTATGGCTACACCTTC.

The rearrangement links TRBV27 to TRBJ2-1; maybe TRBD2 (5 bases). The ends were cut back, 6 bases at V and 14 bases at J, with 26 bases in the middle. The CDR3 covers 15 residues. Germline assignment: CDR1 MNHEY and CDR2 SMNVEV (reference sequence). This chain's CDR3 is CASRTIGWRPPLEFF. The CDR3 DNA reads TGTGCCAGCAGGACTATTGGATGGCGCCCTCCCCTCGAGTTCTTC.

The count of this clone is one. This sequence joins TRBV7-3 and TRBJ2-5; no reliable D call. The germline gives CDR1 SGHTA, CDR2 FQGTGA. CDR3 length equals 15 residues. Trimming removed 0 bases from V and 5 bases from J, with 13 bases in between. CDR3 sequence (DNA): TGTGCCAGCAGCTTAACGCCAGCATCTTTTGAGACCCAGTACTTC. Encoded protein: CASSLTPASFETQYF.

V gene TRBV28 combines with J gene TRBJ1-1; D is unresolved. The CDR3 runs to 12 residues. Germline CDR1 is MDHEN and CDR2 is SYDVKM. The V gene lost 1 base and the J gene lost 5 bases, with 5 bases spanning the gap. This CDR3 reads CASSLSGTEAFF. The DNA of the CDR3 is TGTGCCAGCAGTTTATCCGGGACTGAAGCTTTCTTT.

The chain uses TRBV5-4 and TRBJ2-5; no clear D. The V and J ends lost 2 bases and 2 bases respectively, with 7 bases between them. Germline V gene lookup returns CDR1 SGHNT and CDR2 YYREEE (reference sequence). The CDR3 is 13 amino acids. The CDR3 DNA follows: TGTGCCAGCAGCTTCGAGAATCAAGAGACCCAGTACTTC. It translates to CASSFENQETQYF.

The chain couples TRBV28 to TRBJ2-1; 8 positions match TRBD2. After removal of 6 bases from V and 0 bases from J, the junction contained 7 bases not matched to a gene. Germline V CDR1 and CDR2: MDHEN, SYDVKM. The CDR3 covers 16 residues. The CDR3 DNA is TGTGCCAGCAGATCGTGGCGGGGGGACTCCTACAATGAGCAGTTCTTC. Translation: CASRSWRGDSYNEQFF.

The V and J genes are TRBV11-2 and TRBJ2-7, with 7 bases that match TRBD1. The CDR3 totals 15 residues. V lost 5 bases to trimming and J lost 0 bases; unmatched junction nucleotides: 7. Germline values: CDR1 SGHAT, CDR2 FQNNGV. The CDR3 sequence: CASSDRDSLSYEQYF. CDR3 coding DNA: TGTGCCAGCAGCGACCGGGACAGCCTCTCCTACGAGCAGTACTTC. Using reference TRBV11-2 and TRBJ2-7 for the parts outside the CDR3, the full variable domain is EAGVAQSPRYKIIEKRQSVAFWCNPISGHATLYWYQQILGQGPKLLIQFQNNGVVDDSQLPKDRFSAERLKGVDSTLKIQPAKLEDSAVYLCASSDRDSLSYEQYFGPGTRLTVT.

This chain links TRBV7-9 with TRBJ1-5, with 9 bases fitting TRBD1. Trimming took 5 bases from V and 5 from J; bases not matched to a gene: 13. This CDR3 contains 17 residues. In germline, CDR1 is SEHNR, CDR2 FQNEAQ (reference sequence). The CDR3 DNA sequence: TGTGCCAGCAGCCGCGGTGGGACAGGGTGGATCCATCAGCCCCAGCATTTT. Protein sequence: CASSRGGTGWIHQPQHF. Supplemented by reference TRBV7-9 and TRBJ1-5, the full variable domain reads DTGVSQNPRHKITKRGQNVTFRCDPISEHNRLYWYRQTLGQGPEFLTYFQNEAQLEKSRLLSDRFSAERPKGSFSTLEIQRTEQGDSAMYLCASSRGGTGWIHQPQHFGDGTRLSIL.

This clone was seen a single time. The chain links TRBV5-1 to TRBJ2-7; possible D gene TRBD1, 5 bases. Germline loops: CDR1 SGHRS, CDR2 YFSETQ. There are 16 residues in the CDR3. V was shortened by 0 bases and J by 2 bases, with 15 bases between the two germline ends. CDR3 sequence reads: CASSLEGGPGPYEQYF. For the CDR3, the DNA is TGCGCCAGCAGCTTGGAAGGTGGGCCAGGGCCCTACGAGCAGTACTTC.

The chain carries TRBV2 and TRBJ1-3, with TRBD1 identical over 7 bases. Germline assignment: CDR1 SNHLY and CDR2 FYNNEI. The CDR3 is made up of 16 amino acids. After removal of 5 bases from V and 0 bases from J, the junction contained 7 bases not matched to a gene. CDR3 DNA sequence: TGTGCCAGCAGTCTGAAGGGGGCCGCCTCTGGAAACACCATATATTTT. As protein: CASSLKGAASGNTIYF.

The chain uses TRBV30 and TRBJ1-4, with 7 bases aligning to TRBD1. This CDR3 spans 14 amino acids. Germline loops: CDR1 GTSNPN, CDR2 SVGIG (reference sequence). With V trimmed by 1 base and J by 5 bases, 4 bases remained unmatched. The CDR3 region is CAWSAEQGNEKLFF. CDR3 coding DNA: TGTGCCTGGAGTGCGGAACAGGGGAATGAAAAACTGTTTTTT.